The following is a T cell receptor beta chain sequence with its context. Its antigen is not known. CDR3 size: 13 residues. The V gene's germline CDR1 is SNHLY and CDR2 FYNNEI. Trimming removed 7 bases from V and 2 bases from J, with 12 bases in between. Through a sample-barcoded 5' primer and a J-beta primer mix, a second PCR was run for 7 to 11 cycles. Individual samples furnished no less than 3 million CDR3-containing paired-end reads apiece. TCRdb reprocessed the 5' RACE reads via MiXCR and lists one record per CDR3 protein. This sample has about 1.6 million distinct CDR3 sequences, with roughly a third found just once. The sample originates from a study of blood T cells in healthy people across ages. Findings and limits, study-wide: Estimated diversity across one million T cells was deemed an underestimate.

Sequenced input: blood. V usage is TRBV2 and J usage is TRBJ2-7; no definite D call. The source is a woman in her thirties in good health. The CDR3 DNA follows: TGTGCCAGCAATATAGTGAGAGCCTACGAGCAGTACTTC. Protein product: CASNIVRAYEQYF.